Following are 19 T cell receptor beta chains from one sample sequenced in a study of neurological immune-mediated disorders. Each CDR3 protein gets one entry after TCRdb re-called the 5' RACE reads with MiXCR. The table records roughly 75,000 distinct CDR3 sequences, just over 2.5% of them present only once. The sequencing sample was made of PBMCs. These receptors were obtained from a woman aged 25 to 39 with multiple sclerosis.

This clonotype was seen repeatedly, ten times or more. The chain employs TRBV12-3 or TRBV12-4 and TRBJ1-5; D is uncertain. Trimming removed 6 bases from V and 6 bases from J, with 9 bases in between. The CDR3 contains 12 residues. The DNA of the CDR3 is TGTGCCAGCAGAATGACCGGTCAGCCCCAGCATTTT. Its protein is CASRMTGQPQHF.

This clonotype was detected many times. V usage is TRBV10-1 and J usage is TRBJ2-7; D remains ambiguous. The germline V gene has CDR1 WNHNN and CDR2 SYGVQD (reference sequence). V was trimmed by 0 bases and J by 0 bases, leaving 9 bases between them. The CDR3 runs 15 residues. CDR3: CASSESVGSSYEQYF. The CDR3 bases are TGCGCCAGCAGTGAGTCGGTGGGAAGCTCCTACGAGCAGTACTTC.

This clonotype came up many times. The chain employs TRBV7-9 and TRBJ2-1; 11 positions agree with TRBD2. J lost 9 bases, V lost 5 bases, and 18 bases had no gene match. The CDR3 has 18 residues. Germline values: CDR1 SEHNR, CDR2 FQNEAQ (reference sequence). As DNA, the CDR3 is TGTGCCAGCAGCACCCGACCCCCGACTAGCGGGGAAAGGGTTGAGCAGTTCTTC. Amino acid sequence: CASSTRPPTSGERVEQFF.

This clonotype was seen repeatedly, ten times or more. This chain connects TRBV24-1 to TRBJ2-3, with D perhaps assigned TRBD1 or TRBD2 (5 bases each). The CDR3 has 16 residues. The V gene's germline CDR1 is KGHDR and CDR2 SFDVKD. Trimming took off 3 bases at V and 0 bases at J, with 12 bases between the two ends. The CDR3 reads CATSDPGTASTDTQYF. CDR3 DNA: TGTGCCACCAGTGATCCCGGGACGGCGAGCACAGATACGCAGTATTTT.

This clonotype was seen at least ten times. The CDR3 DNA follows: TGTGCCATCAGTAACCCTGATGATCAGGGGATCTACAATGAGCAGTTCTTC. It yields the protein CAISNPDDQGIYNEQFF. V is TRBV10-3 and J is TRBJ2-1; D is perhaps TRBD1 (6 bases). Looked up from germline, CDR1 is ENHRY and CDR2 is SYGVKD. V lost 5 bases to trimming and J lost 3 bases, with 20 bases between them. This CDR3 has 17 residues.

This clonotype was picked up many times. The chain links TRBV20-1 to TRBJ2-3, with TRBD2 matching over 7 bases. The V and J ends lost 4 bases and 3 bases, in that order; junction bases with no gene match: 10. Looked up from germline, CDR1 is DFQATT and CDR2 is SNEGSKA (reference sequence). The CDR3 runs 15 residues. The CDR3 DNA is TGCAGTGCTAATAAGCGGGAATTAGGTACAGATACGCAGTATTTT. This encodes CSANKRELGTDTQYF.

This clonotype came up many times. The J gene is TRBJ2-1, the V gene TRBV20-1, with 15 nucleotides matching TRBD2. V lost 3 bases to trimming and J lost 4 bases; unmatched junction nucleotides: 7. In germline, CDR1 is DFQATT, CDR2 SNEGSKA (reference sequence). This CDR3 has 17 residues. This chain's CDR3 is CSARRGLAGGRYNEQFF. The DNA for the CDR3 is TGCAGTGCTAGGCGGGGACTAGCGGGAGGTCGGTACAATGAGCAGTTCTTC.

There are many counts of this clonotype. V usage is TRBV10-3 and J usage is TRBJ2-1; TRBD2 is a possible D gene (5 bases). With 4 bases removed from V and 6 bases from J, the gap between germline ends came to 10 bases. This CDR3 comprises 13 residues. The germline gives CDR1 ENHRY, CDR2 SYGVKD. The CDR3 protein is CAISGQAANEQFF. CDR3 DNA sequence: TGTGCCATCAGTGGTCAAGCGGCCAATGAGCAGTTCTTC.

The sample holds many counts of this clonotype. The chain joins TRBV7-2 to TRBJ2-4, with D unresolved. V lost 0 bases to trimming and J lost 5 bases, with 11 bases between them. This CDR3 has 15 residues. Germline V CDR1 and CDR2: SGHTA, FQGNSA. The CDR3 DNA is TGTGCCAGCAGCTTAGCAGGCGGCCTGGAAAACATTCAGTACTTC. This codes for CASSLAGGLENIQYF.

Ten or more counts support this clonotype. Written as DNA, the CDR3 is TGTGCCAGCAGACCTGGAGGGGGGCGGAACACTGAAGCTTTCTTT. Amino acids: CASRPGGGRNTEAFF. V is TRBV12-3 or TRBV12-4 and J is TRBJ1-1; a possible D gene is TRBD1 (6 bases). The CDR3 covers 15 residues. V was pared by 6 bases and J by 1 base, with 15 bases between.

About this clonotype itself: In this CDR3 the conserved last residue, phenylalanine or tryptophan, is missing, so a read error is likely. The chain couples TRBV12-3 or TRBV12-4 to TRBJ1-2, with a weak D call TRBD1 (5 bases). The CDR3 totals 11 residues. V lost 7 bases, J lost 9 bases, and 12 bases lay in between. This chain's CDR3 is CASTIRGSYTN. CDR3 bases: TGTGCCAGCACCATTCGGGGGAGCTACACCAAC.

This clonotype was seen at least ten times. This sequence joins TRBV10-3 and TRBJ2-7, with TRBD2 matching over 8 bases. The trim removed 6 bases at V and 4 bases at J, leaving 2 bases unmatched. This CDR3 spans 12 amino acids. The germline V gene has CDR1 ENHRY and CDR2 SYGVKD. In DNA form, the CDR3 reads TGTGCCATCAGCACTAGCGGTTACGAGCAGTACTTC. It translates to CAISTSGYEQYF.

This clonotype was observed many times. The chain links TRBV27 to TRBJ2-6; 9 nucleotides line up with TRBD1. CDR1 and CDR2 from the germline V gene are MNHEY and SMNVEV (reference sequence). With V trimmed by 2 bases and J by 0 bases, 8 bases remained unmatched. The CDR3 spans 19 residues. The CDR3 sequence is CASSLQRGQGYSGANVLTF. The CDR3 DNA sequence: TGTGCCAGCAGTTTACAACGGGGACAGGGTTACTCTGGGGCCAACGTCCTGACTTTC.

This clonotype was detected many times. The V call is TRBV4-3, the J call TRBJ2-1; TRBD1 matches at 9 bases. From germline, CDR1 is LGHNA and CDR2 YSLEER. The CDR3 is made up of 16 amino acids. V lost 4 bases and J lost 0; bases outside the gene matches: 4. CDR3 DNA sequence: TGCGCCAGCAGCCCGACAGGGGGGAGCTCCTACAATGAGCAGTTCTTC. This encodes CASSPTGGSSYNEQFF.

This clonotype was picked up many times. The rearrangement joins TRBV10-2 to TRBJ2-1, with 10 bases identical to TRBD2. The ends lost 5 bases at V and 2 bases at J; junction bases unmatched: 3. The CDR3 is 15 residues long. The germline CDR1 and CDR2 sequences are WSHSY and SAAADI. CDR3: CASSPGLAAYNEQFF. CDR3 DNA: TGCGCCAGCAGTCCCGGACTAGCGGCCTACAATGAGCAGTTCTTC.

This clonotype was seen repeatedly, ten times or more. The chain employs TRBV29-1 and TRBJ2-1, with D possibly TRBD1 on 5 matching bases. The V and J ends lost 3 bases and 7 bases respectively, with 13 bases between them. Germline values: CDR1 SQVTM, CDR2 ANQGSEA. The CDR3 totals 13 residues. The CDR3 sequence is CSVDRATNNEQFF. The DNA of the CDR3 is TGCAGCGTTGACAGGGCTACTAATAATGAGCAGTTCTTC.

This clonotype showed up many times. J is TRBJ2-6 and V is TRBV5-1, with 8 bases identical to TRBD1. CDR3 length equals 17 residues. The J segment lost 0 bases and the V segment lost 3 bases, leaving 5 bases of the junction unmatched. The germline V gene has CDR1 SGHRS and CDR2 YFSETQ. The CDR3 bases are TGCGCCAGCAGCTCCAGGGGGCCGGGCTCTGGGGCCAACGTCCTGACTTTC. As protein: CASSSRGPGSGANVLTF. Filled out from reference TRBV5-1 and TRBJ2-6, the complete variable domain reads KAGVTQTPRYLIKTRGQQVTLSCSPISGHRSVSWYQQTPGQGLQFLFEYFSETQRNKGNFPGRFSGRQFSNSRSEMNVSTLELGDSALYLCASSSRGPGSGANVLTFGAGSRLTVL.

The sample holds many counts of this clonotype. The chain joins TRBV12-3 or TRBV12-4 to TRBJ2-3; TRBD2 matches at 14 bases. V shed 4 bases, J shed 4 bases, and the junction held 7 bases outside the gene matches. This CDR3 has 17 residues. The CDR3 here is CASSSQGLAGVPDTQYF. The CDR3 DNA follows: TGTGCCAGCAGTTCCCAGGGACTAGCGGGAGTTCCAGATACGCAGTATTTT.

This chain uses TRBV7-2 with TRBJ2-3; D not resolved. Germline V lookup: CDR1 SGHTA, CDR2 FQGNSA. The CDR3 is 13 amino acids. V dropped 5 bases and J dropped 8 bases, with 14 bases sitting between them. The CDR3 reads CASSPLSGATQYF. CDR3 DNA: TGTGCCAGCAGCCCCCTGTCAGGTGCTACGCAGTATTTT.